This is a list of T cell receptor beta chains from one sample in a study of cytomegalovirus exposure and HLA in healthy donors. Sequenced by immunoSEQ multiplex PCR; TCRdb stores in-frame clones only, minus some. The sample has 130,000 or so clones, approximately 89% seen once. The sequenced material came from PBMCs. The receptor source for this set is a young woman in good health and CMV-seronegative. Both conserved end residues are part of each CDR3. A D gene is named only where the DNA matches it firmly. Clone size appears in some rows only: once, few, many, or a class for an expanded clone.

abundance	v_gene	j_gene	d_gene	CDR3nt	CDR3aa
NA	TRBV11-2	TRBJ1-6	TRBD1	TGTGCCAGCAGAGGGGGTACCGGGACAGGGGACTCACCCCTCCACTTT	CASRGGTGTGDSPLHF
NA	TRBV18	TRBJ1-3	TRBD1	TGTGCCAGCTCAGGACAGGGTTCTCCTGGAAACACCATATATTTT	CASSGQGSPGNTIYF
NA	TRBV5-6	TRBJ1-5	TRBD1	TGTGCCAGCAGCCGGAGGACAGGATATTATAGCAATCAGCCCCAGCATTTT	CASSRRTGYYSNQPQHF
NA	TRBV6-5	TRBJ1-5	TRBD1	TGTGCCAGTCGATCTGGACAGGCTAATCAGCCCCAGCATTTT	CASRSGQANQPQHF
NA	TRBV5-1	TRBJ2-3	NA	TGCGCCAGCAGCTTGGGGACTACGTCCCCCCCTAGCACAGATACGCAGTATTTT	CASSLGTTSPPSTDTQYF
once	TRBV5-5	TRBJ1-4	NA	TGTGCCAGCAGCTTCTACAATGAAAAACTGTTTTTT	CASSFYNEKLFF
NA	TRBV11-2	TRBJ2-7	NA	TGTGCCAGCAGCCCCCCTCAGGGTAGGGCCTACGAGCAGTACTTC	CASSPPQGRAYEQYF
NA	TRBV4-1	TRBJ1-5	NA	TGCGCCAGCAGCCAAGTTTCGTGGACGTCGGGGGATCAGCCCCAGCATTTT	CASSQVSWTSGDQPQHF
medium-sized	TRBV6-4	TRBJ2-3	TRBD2	TGTGCCAGCAGTGGGACTAGCGGGGGAGCAGATACGCAGTATTTT	CASSGTSGGADTQYF
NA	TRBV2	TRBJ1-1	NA	TGTGCCAGCAGCTGGGATGGGCGAGCGGTCGGGAACACTGAAGCTTTCTTT	CASSWDGRAVGNTEAFF
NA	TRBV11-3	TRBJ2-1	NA	TGTGCCAGCAGCTTGGGATTTCAGGGTGAGCAGTTCTTC	CASSLGFQGEQFF
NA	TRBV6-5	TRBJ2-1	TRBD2	TGTGCCAGCAGTACCACTACTAGCGGGGGGGCTCAGCAGTTCTTC	CASSTTTSGGAQQFF
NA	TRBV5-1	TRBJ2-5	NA	TGCGCCAGCAGCTTGGGATCATCTAACCAAGAGACCCAGTACTTC	CASSLGSSNQETQYF
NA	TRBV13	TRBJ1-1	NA	TGTGCCAGCAGCCCCCGGGGGTCCACTGAAGCTTTCTTT	CASSPRGSTEAFF
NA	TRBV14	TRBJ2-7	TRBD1	TGTGCCAGCAGCCAAGTCAAGGGCCGGGACAGACCCCACGCTCCCTCTCTCGAGCAGTACTTC	CASSQVKGRDRPHAPSLEQYF
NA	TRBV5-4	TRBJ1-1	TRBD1	TGTGCCAGCAGCCAACCCAACAGGGGGCCCAAGAACACTGAAGCTTTCTTT	CASSQPNRGPKNTEAFF
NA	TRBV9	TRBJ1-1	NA	TGTGCCAGCAGCGTAGTTTTCGGGAGCACTGAAGCTTTCTTT	CASSVVFGSTEAFF
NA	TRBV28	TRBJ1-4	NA	TGTGCCAGCAGGACGGGGATAGAGGAAAAACTGTTTTTT	CASRTGIEEKLFF
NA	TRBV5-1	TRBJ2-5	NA	TGCGCCAGCAGCTTGGTGGGGGGGGCGGAGACCCAGTACTTC	CASSLVGGAETQYF
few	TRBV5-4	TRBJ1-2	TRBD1	TGTGCCAGCAGCCAACAGGGGGCGGGCTATGGCTACACCTTC	CASSQQGAGYGYTF
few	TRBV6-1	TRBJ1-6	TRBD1	TGTGCCAGCAGTGAAACGGACAGGGGAGGTTCACCCCTCCACTTT	CASSETDRGGSPLHF
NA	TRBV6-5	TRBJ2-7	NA	TGTGCCAGCAGTTACGGAACAGTCCCGTCCTACGAGCAGTACTTC	CASSYGTVPSYEQYF
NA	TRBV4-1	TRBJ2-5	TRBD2	TGCGCCAGCAGCCAAGCCGGGACTAGCGGAGAGACCCAGTACTTC	CASSQAGTSGETQYF
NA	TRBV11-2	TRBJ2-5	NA	TGTGCCAGCAGCTACGACAGGACTTCCCGGACCCAGTACTTC	CASSYDRTSRTQYF
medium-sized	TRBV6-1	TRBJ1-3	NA	TGTGCCAGCAGTGCCCTGACTCGGGGATCAGCGTCTGGAAACACCATATATTTT	CASSALTRGSASGNTIYF
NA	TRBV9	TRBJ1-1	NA	TGTGCCAGCAGCAAAGAAGGACTAAACACTGAAGCTTTCTTT	CASSKEGLNTEAFF
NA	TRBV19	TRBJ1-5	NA	TGTGCCAGTAGTATGACCCCCCAGGGGATGTGGCAGCCCCAGCATTTT	CASSMTPQGMWQPQHF
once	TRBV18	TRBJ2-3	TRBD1	TGTGCCAGCTCACCATCTGCCTGGGACAGGGCTGAGAAACCTAGCACAGATACGCAGTATTTT	CASSPSAWDRAEKPSTDTQYF
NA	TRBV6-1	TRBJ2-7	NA	TGTGCCAGCAGTTCTTTTTCGGCAGGATACTACGAGCAGTACTTC	CASSSFSAGYYEQYF
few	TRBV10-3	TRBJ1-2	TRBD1	TGTGCCATCAGTGAGCCGGACAGGTATGGCTACACCTTC	CAISEPDRYGYTF
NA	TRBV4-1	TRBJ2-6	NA	TGCGCCAGCAGCCAACAATCTGCGGCACTCTCTGGGGCCAACGTCCTGACTTTC	CASSQQSAALSGANVLTF
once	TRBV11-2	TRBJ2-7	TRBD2	TGTGCCAGCAGCACAATAGCGGGGGGACGGTCCTACGAGCAGTACTTC	CASSTIAGGRSYEQYF
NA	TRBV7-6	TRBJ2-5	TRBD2	TGTGCCAGCAGCTCCCGACTAGCGGGGGTGTCCCAAGAGACCCAGTACTTC	CASSSRLAGVSQETQYF